This section outlines one T cell receptor (beta chain) sequence together with its context. What it binds is unknown. The sample originates from a study of shared clonotypes between healthy human individuals. Across the whole study: Used for every donor were three CD4 naive, three CD4 memory, two CD8 naive and one CD8 memory plate. Study-wide points: Only blood was sampled, and tissue TCR repertoires likely differ from blood ones.

Measured with immunoSEQ multiplex PCR; TCRdb has only the in-frame clones, and not every one. In the table there are over 95,000 clones, approximately 70% of which are singletons. All the donors were Caucasian adults who lived in Nashville, Tennessee. CD8 memory fractions consisted of CD45RO+ and CCR7-negative CD45RA+ TemRA cells together. This CDR3 contains 15 residues. V lost 0 bases and J 4 bases, leaving 14 bases between the germline ends. Germline V CDR1 and CDR2: SGDLS, YYNGEE. V and J are TRBV9 and TRBJ2-7; D may be TRBD1 or TRBD2 (5 bases each). The TCR was taken from a woman younger than 45 in good health. Sequenced material: memory CD8+ T cells sorted from blood. Subset reported: CD45RO+ cells pooled with CCR7-negative TemRA cells. The CDR3 loop reads CASSVGGGGEYEQYF. CDR3 nucleotides: TGTGCCAGCAGCGTAGGTGGGGGTGGCGAGTACGAGCAGTACTTC.